These 12 T cell receptor beta chains were sequenced from one sample in a study of T cell repertoires in cytomegalovirus infection. TCRdb reprocessed the reads with MiXCR, giving one entry per CDR3 protein. The sample carries some 920,000 distinct CDR3 sequences, around 30% recorded once. For these receptors, no antigen is known. The sequences come from cultured CD8+ T cells from PBMCs, collected from culture after CMV antigen stimulation. The receptor set was obtained from a human donor in good health (CMV status not recorded). Some clones in this sample may be carry-over from other donors' samples.

The J gene is TRBJ1-2, the V gene TRBV6-5; a possible D gene is TRBD1 (5 bases). Trimming left V 6 bases short and J 8 bases short, with 16 bases between. CDR3 size: 13 residues. Germline values: CDR1 MNHEY, CDR2 SVGAGI. The CDR3 DNA follows: TGTGCCAGCAGCCCCGGGACGGCAGCAGGCTACACCTTC. Its protein is CASSPGTAAGYTF.

This clonotype has more than one count but fewer than ten. The chain joins TRBV4-3 to TRBJ2-2; 12 bases line up with TRBD2. Trimming at V came to 0 bases and at J to 4 bases, leaving 3 bases not matched to a gene. From germline, CDR1 is LGHNA and CDR2 YSLEER. The CDR3 covers 17 residues. In DNA form, the CDR3 reads TGCGCCAGCAGCCAAGATCTACTAGCGGGGGGCACCGGGGAGCTGTTTTTT. Translating gives CASSQDLLAGGTGELFF.

There are a few counts of this clonotype. Here the CDR3 reads CASSLTIGSYGYTF. The CDR3 DNA sequence: TGTGCCAGCAGCTTAACTATAGGGAGTTATGGCTACACCTTC. V and J are TRBV7-3 and TRBJ1-2; D is unclear. CDR1 SGHTA and CDR2 FQGTGA come from the germline V gene. Trimming took off 0 bases at V and 5 bases at J, with 10 bases between the two ends. The CDR3 has 14 amino acids.

This clonotype was detected a few times. In DNA, the CDR3 is TGTGCCAGCAGCCAAGATAACAATCAGCCCCAGCATTTT. Its translation: CASSQDNNQPQHF. V is TRBV3-1 and J is TRBJ1-5; D unresolved. The CDR3 sequence is 13 residues long. Germline-derived CDR1 and CDR2 are LGHDT and YNNKEL (reference sequence). V shed 0 bases and J shed 3 bases, with 3 bases lying between them.

This clonotype was picked up a small number of times. The chain employs TRBV6-2 or TRBV6-3 and TRBJ2-2, with D perhaps being TRBD1 or TRBD2 (5 bases each). This CDR3 is 19 amino acids long. V was clipped by 1 base and J by 4 bases, with 22 bases between them. The germline gives CDR1 MNHEY, CDR2 SVGEGT. The CDR3 protein is CASSYYLISGTKGTGELFF. CDR3 in DNA: TGTGCCAGCAGTTACTATCTTATCTCCGGGACGAAGGGCACCGGGGAGCTGTTTTTT.

J is TRBJ1-1 and V is TRBV7-8; TRBD1 matches 12 bases. Germline trimming cut 3 bases from V and 3 bases from J; bases unmatched to any gene: 8. CDR1 SGHVS and CDR2 FQNEAQ come from the germline V gene. This CDR3 region has 17 residues. Here the CDR3 DNA reads TGTGCCAGCAGCTTCGGGACAGGGGGCAATCGGTACACTGAAGCTTTCTTT. Residues: CASSFGTGGNRYTEAFF.

The chain uses TRBV6-5 and TRBJ2-6; D may be TRBD2 (7 bases). This CDR3 spans 18 amino acids. V shed 2 bases and J shed 0 bases, with 14 bases lying between them. Per germline, CDR1 MNHEY and CDR2 SVGAGI. CDR3 residues: CASSYGLGGLSGANVLTF. The CDR3 DNA reads as TGTGCCAGCAGTTACGGGTTGGGGGGGCTCTCTGGGGCCAACGTCCTGACTTTC.

This clonotype has more than one count but fewer than ten. The chain links TRBV18 to TRBJ2-3; D may match TRBD1 or TRBD2 (5 bases each). V was clipped by 5 bases and J by 0 bases, with 18 bases between them. The CDR3 length is 17 residues. Germline lookup yields CDR1 KGHSH and CDR2 LQKENI. CDR3 protein: CASSSGPPGRSTDTQYF. DNA of the CDR3: TGTGCCAGCTCATCAGGGCCGCCAGGGAGAAGCACAGATACGCAGTATTTT.

Only a few counts were recorded for this clonotype. This chain joins TRBV24-1 and TRBJ2-2; TRBD1 agrees at 8 bases. The CDR3 extends over 17 amino acids. Germline loops: CDR1 KGHDR, CDR2 SFDVKD. The V and J ends lost 4 bases and 3 bases, in that order; junction bases with no gene match: 9. The CDR3, as DNA: TGTGCCACCAGTGACCCTTGGACAGGGAAGGACACCGGGGAGCTGTTTTTT. This encodes CATSDPWTGKDTGELFF.

The table lists this clonotype with many counts. V and J are TRBV7-8 and TRBJ1-5, with 12 bases that match TRBD1. J was trimmed by 6 bases and V by 4 bases; bases with no gene match: 7. Germline assignment: CDR1 SGHVS and CDR2 FQNEAQ. The CDR3 has 16 amino acids. The CDR3 reads CASSSSPGQGAQPQHF. In DNA form, the CDR3 reads TGTGCCAGCAGCTCCTCCCCGGGACAGGGGGCTCAGCCCCAGCATTTT.

This clonotype is a singleton in its sample. Sequence at one end of the junction differs from germline and may be a read error. The chain couples TRBV7-9 to TRBJ2-3; maybe TRBD2 (6 bases). CDR1 and CDR2 (germline): SEHNR, FQNEAQ (reference sequence). The CDR3 totals 15 residues. In DNA, the CDR3 is TGTGCCAACAGCCTAACGGAGGGTTCTCGGGATACGCAGTATTTT. This codes for CANSLTEGSRDTQYF.

This clonotype showed up many times. V gene TRBV7-8 combines with J gene TRBJ2-5; D may correspond to TRBD1 or TRBD2 (5 bases each). CDR1 and CDR2 from the germline V gene are SGHVS and FQNEAQ. The CDR3 runs to 16 residues. The V end lost 7 bases, the J end lost 1 base, and 19 bases lay between the germline ends. Here the CDR3 reads CASNIMRGTTQETQYF. The CDR3 DNA follows: TGTGCCAGCAATATAATGAGGGGTACGACCCAAGAGACCCAGTACTTC. The whole variable domain, filled in from reference TRBV7-8 and TRBJ2-5, reads GAGVSQSPRYKVAKRGQDVALRCDPISGHVSLFWYQQALGQGPEFLTYFQNEAQLDKSGLPSDRFFAERPEGSVSTLKIQRTQQEDSAVYLCASNIMRGTTQETQYFGPGTRLLVL.